The TCR beta chain under discussion was sequenced for a study of T cell repertoires in aging, cancer and after chemotherapy (dated by TCRdb to between 2017 and 2020). Study-wide context: Donors were distributed across six age groups ranging from 30 or younger to 70 or older, with at least three individuals included per group. Paired pre- and post-chemotherapy samples in the solid tumor group came from brain tumor (glioblastoma) patients receiving temozolomide-based therapy. Alongside some 98 healthy donors serving as a reference group, the cohort included roughly 220 cancer patients, of whom about 94 had hematological cancers and more than 110 had solid cancers. Peripheral blood TCR beta repertoires from healthy donors and cancer patients were profiled to examine immunoaging and T cell reconstitution after chemotherapy. In total, the full dataset held 10 million or so TCR reads. Paper-wide results and their limitations: According to the authors, the repertoire data do not allow conclusions to be drawn about immunological memory after chemotherapy. Compared with age-matched healthy donors, untreated patients with hematological or solid cancers had significantly lower TCR diversity and higher clonality in blood. In healthy donors, the drop in TCR diversity with age came mainly from a loss of richness, whereas in cancer patients a loss of evenness also played a part. An increase in median generation probability over the chemotherapy interval was observed in both cancer cohorts, suggesting that the repertoire was reconstituted through rebound thymic output.

Details on this clonotype: Its binding antigen is unknown. There are no base qualities to consult, and no much larger clone falls within one base.

Measured from the cysteine to the phenylalanine, the CDR3 is 14 residues long. The entry retains the CDR3 DNA only, 42 bases that are in frame from base 1. The germline V gene (reference sequence) yields SEHNR for CDR1 and FQNEAQ for CDR2. V is clipped by 4 bases and J by 4 bases, and the sequence between their germline boundaries is 13 bases long. Instead of sorted cells or RNA, genomic DNA extracted from peripheral blood served as the source for amplifying TCR beta rearrangements. Rearranged TRB sequences spanning V, D and J segments were amplified in a multiplex touch-down PCR with a mixed TRB-A/B primer pool. Illumina adapters and sample indices were attached to the amplicons in two consecutive PCR reactions using Phusion HS II polymerase. Amplicons were gel-purified with the NucleoSpin Gel and PCR Clean-up kit, then checked with Qubit and an Agilent 2100 Bioanalyzer. Sequencing of the libraries was done on an Illumina MiSeq with paired-end, single-indexed 600-cycle runs. Per the authors' processing: MiXCR versions 2.12 and 3.0.5 were used to process the TRB sequences. Each unique CDR3 nucleotide sequence counted as one clone, and only productive sequences with at least two reads were retained. Repertoire metrics included Shannon diversity, evenness, clonality (one minus evenness), and alpha-parameterized diversity profiles from alpha 0 to 5. The IGoR algorithm was used to calculate generation probabilities for clones in the paired samples taken before and after chemotherapy. The public reads were reanalyzed by TCRdb: fastp trimming at Q25, MiXCR alignment, in-frame beta chains only. Rows merge per CDR3 protein into single entries with the most common DNA and genes. TCRdb's processing, not the authors' own work, is the source of the V and J calls. This sample gives about 1,200 distinct CDR3 sequences in total; around 25% of them show up just once. The leading ten clones occupy 32% of the sample.

This clonotype was obtained from a human donor with a solid tumor. The sequenced sample consisted of blood. In this chain, TRBV7-9 is recombined with TRBJ1-2; the D gene is perhaps TRBD1, from 6 matching bases. CDR3 reads: CASSSSGTLYGYTF. The nucleotide sequence reads TGTGCCAGCAGCTCCTCCGGGACACTCTATGGCTACACCTTC.